The clone carrying this T cell receptor beta chain was observed a handful of times. Antigen: not known. CDR1 and CDR2 from the germline V gene are SGHAT and FQDESV (reference sequence). The CDR3 is 15 amino acids. The V gene lost 5 bases and the J gene lost 2 bases, with 15 bases spanning the gap. This record belongs to a study of cytomegalovirus exposure and HLA in healthy donors. Overall study results and limits: Reports state that TCR beta sequences accurately predicted most subjects' HLA-A and HLA-B alleles.

This PCR relied on a set of 60 Vbeta primers and 13 Jbeta primers. The method was immunoSEQ multiplex PCR; TCRdb's version includes in-frame clones alone and lacks a portion of them. This table has roughly 180,000 clones, approximately 80% appearing once. The sequencing input was PBMCs. The clonotype originates from a girl between 10 and 17 years old in good health and CMV-seropositive. This sequence joins TRBV11-1 and TRBJ1-1, with D perhaps matching TRBD1 (6 bases). CDR3 amino acids: CASSRAGQINTEAFF. CDR3 DNA: TGTGCCAGCAGCCGAGCAGGACAGATTAACACTGAAGCTTTCTTT.